A selection of T cell receptor beta chains follows, all from one sample in a study of blood T cells in healthy people across ages. TCRdb re-called the 5' RACE reads through MiXCR, storing one row per CDR3 protein. The repertoire includes approximately 730,000 distinct CDR3 sequences, about 40% of them detected once, and around 20% sits in the top ten. Material for sequencing was blood. These receptors came from a woman in her fifties or sixties in good health. Both conserved end residues are part of each CDR3. The D gene is left open where the match is weak. A row's size may be missing; if present it is once, few, many or a size class.

j_call,clone_size,d_call,v_call,cdr3_nt,cdr3_aa
TRBJ1-5,many,NA,TRBV20-1,TGCAGTGCTATGGGACATAGCAATCAGCCCCAGCATTTT,CSAMGHSNQPQHF
TRBJ1-1,NA,NA,TRBV5-1,TGCGCCAGCAGCCCCCGGCCGAATCTCAACACTGAAGCTTTCTTT,CASSPRPNLNTEAFF
TRBJ2-1,few,TRBD2,TRBV5-5,TGTGCCAGCAGCTTGGCGGTAGCGGGCTACAATGAGCAGTTCTTC,CASSLAVAGYNEQFF
TRBJ2-1,NA,NA,TRBV5-6,TGTGCCAGCAGCCTTACTGGGGCGTCCTACAATGAGCAGTTCTTC,CASSLTGASYNEQFF
TRBJ2-3,NA,NA,TRBV15,TGTGCCACCAGCAGAGAAGGGGGAGCGGGCACAGATACGCGGTATTTT,CATSREGGAGTDTRYF
TRBJ2-7,few,TRBD2,TRBV7-3,TGTGCCAGCAGTCCTACCGGGACTAGCGGCTACGAGCAGTACTTC,CASSPTGTSGYEQYF
TRBJ2-7,NA,NA,TRBV20-1,TGCAGTGCTAGTAAACCGACCGGGACTCCCTACAATGAGCAGTACTTC,CSASKPTGTPYNEQYF
TRBJ1-5,NA,NA,TRBV21-1,TGTGCCAGCAGCGGACAGGAGCGAGGAGGGCAGCCCCAGCATTTT,CASSGQERGGQPQHF
TRBJ2-1,NA,TRBD1,TRBV29-1,TGCAGCGTTGATCAGGGGGCGCTCAATGAGCAGTTCTTC,CSVDQGALNEQFF
TRBJ2-4,few,TRBD1,TRBV9,TGTGCCAGCAGCGCCACGGGACAGGGAAAGGCCAAAAACATTCAGTACTTC,CASSATGQGKAKNIQYF
TRBJ1-1,few,TRBD1,TRBV7-2,TGTGCCAGCAGCGGAGGACAGGGCGTCACTGAAGCTTTCTTT,CASSGGQGVTEAFF
TRBJ2-7,NA,NA,TRBV14,TGTGCCAGCAGCCAAGATCTCGCTTACGAGCAGTACTTC,CASSQDLAYEQYF
TRBJ2-1,NA,TRBD1,TRBV7-2,TGTGCCAGCAGTACCGACCGGGACAGCCACTACAATGAGCAGTTCTTC,CASSTDRDSHYNEQFF
TRBJ1-5,NA,NA,TRBV3-1,TGTGCCAGCAGCCAAGATTCTGCCGGGGGTGGGCAGCCCCAGCATTTT,CASSQDSAGGGQPQHF
TRBJ2-5,NA,TRBD2,TRBV3-1,TGTGCCAGCAGCCAGGGACTAGCGGGAAAAGAGACCCAGTACTTC,CASSQGLAGKETQYF
TRBJ2-1,NA,TRBD2,TRBV27,TGTGCCAGCAGTTTATCGGGGACTAGCGGGAGGGAGCAGTTCTTC,CASSLSGTSGREQFF
TRBJ2-5,NA,NA,TRBV7-2,TGTGCCAGCAGCTTCCCACCTTACCCATACAGGGATCAAGAGACCCAGTACTTC,CASSFPPYPYRDQETQYF
TRBJ1-6,few,NA,TRBV27,TGTGCCAGCAGTGTCAATAATTCACCCCTCCACTTT,CASSVNNSPLHF
TRBJ2-7,many,TRBD2,TRBV12-3/TRBV12-4,TGTGCCAGCAGTTTAGGCCCGGGACTAGCGTCCTACGAGCAGTACTTC,CASSLGPGLASYEQYF
TRBJ1-6,many,TRBD1,TRBV25-1,TGTGCCAGCAGTGAAGCCGGGACAGGATATTCACCCCTCCACTTT,CASSEAGTGYSPLHF
TRBJ1-5,many,NA,TRBV21-1,TGTGCCAGCAGCAAAGGTTCGAGACTGATCAATCAGCCCCAGCATTTT,CASSKGSRLINQPQHF
TRBJ2-1,few,TRBD2,TRBV2,TGTGCCAACATAGCGGGGGGGGTTTACAATGAGCAGTTCTTC,CANIAGGVYNEQFF
TRBJ2-5,NA,TRBD1,TRBV5-1,TGCGCCAGCAGCCTTGGACAGGGGTCGGTGGAGACCCAGTACTTC,CASSLGQGSVETQYF
TRBJ1-2,NA,NA,TRBV3-1,TGTGCCAGCAGCCTAGGTCAGGGGATTGTTTACACCTTC,CASSLGQGIVYTF
TRBJ2-7,many,TRBD1,TRBV6-5,TGTGCCAGCAGCGAACAGGGGTCCTACGAGCAGTACTTC,CASSEQGSYEQYF
TRBJ1-6,NA,NA,TRBV3-1,TGTGCCAGTACTACAGGGAACTCACTAGGGGGAACCCTCCACTTT,CASTTGNSLGGTLHF
TRBJ1-5,NA,NA,TRBV24-1,TGTGCCACCAGTGATTTTGAATACAATCAGCCCCAGCATTTT,CATSDFEYNQPQHF
TRBJ2-7,few,NA,TRBV6-1,TGTGCCAGCAGTGCCAGGACAGTCTACGAGCAGTACTTC,CASSARTVYEQYF
TRBJ2-7,few,NA,TRBV7-9,TGTGCCAGCAGCTTAGTGGCAGGGTCTACCTACGAGCAGTACTTC,CASSLVAGSTYEQYF
TRBJ2-2,few,NA,TRBV12-3/TRBV12-4,TGTGCCAGCAGTCCTTCGGACGTCCGGGCGGACACCGGGGAGCTGTTTTTT,CASSPSDVRADTGELFF
TRBJ2-1,NA,TRBD2,TRBV20-1,TGCAGTGCTAGGGGACTAGCGGGAGGTCCCGGATGGGGTGAGCAGTTCTTC,CSARGLAGGPGWGEQFF
TRBJ2-1,NA,TRBD1,TRBV7-9,TGTGCCAGCAGCCCTAGGACAGGTTTGCATGGGCAGTTCTTC,CASSPRTGLHGQFF
TRBJ2-5,NA,NA,TRBV7-3,TGTGCCAGCAACAACGGGCTAGAAGAGACCCAGTACTTC,CASNNGLEETQYF
TRBJ2-3,NA,TRBD1,TRBV4-2,TGTGCCAGCAGCCAAGAAGTCGGGACAGGGAACACAGATACGCAGTATTTT,CASSQEVGTGNTDTQYF
TRBJ2-3,few,TRBD2,TRBV3-1,TGTGCCAGCAGCTCACGGGCGACTAGCGGAACAGATACGCAGTATTTT,CASSSRATSGTDTQYF
TRBJ2-7,NA,TRBD2,TRBV6-2/TRBV6-3,TGTGCCAGCAAAGTTCGGACTAGTCTCTACGAGCAGTACTTC,CASKVRTSLYEQYF
TRBJ2-1,NA,NA,TRBV20-1,TGCAGTGCTAGAGCTGACGTATTCTCCTACAATGAGCAGTTCTTC,CSARADVFSYNEQFF
TRBJ1-6,NA,NA,TRBV6-6,TGTGCCAGCGGACGAGAGACTTCGAGCTCCTATAATTCACCCCTCCACTTT,CASGRETSSSYNSPLHF
TRBJ2-4,few,TRBD1,TRBV2,TGTGCCAACAGACAGGGCGAGACCAAAAACATTCAGTACTTC,CANRQGETKNIQYF
TRBJ1-5,few,NA,TRBV4-2,TGTGCCAGCAGCCGTGCCTCAGGGGATCAGCCCCAGCATTTT,CASSRASGDQPQHF
TRBJ1-1,few,NA,TRBV7-3,TGTGCTAGCAGAGGAGCGGGGAGCGGCACTGAAGCTTTCTTT,CASRGAGSGTEAFF
TRBJ2-3,few,NA,TRBV7-2,TGTGCCAGCAGCTTAGCCCTTTACACAGATACGCAGTATTTT,CASSLALYTDTQYF
TRBJ2-6,NA,NA,TRBV6-5,TGTGCCAGCAGTTACTCCGGGACTGTAAGTTCGGCAGGGGCCAACGTCCTGACTTTC,CASSYSGTVSSAGANVLTF
TRBJ2-4,NA,NA,TRBV10-3,TGTGCCATCAGCCCCGCGGGAACCAAAAACATTCAGTACTTC,CAISPAGTKNIQYF
TRBJ2-3,NA,NA,TRBV20-1,TGCAGTGCGCTAACCGACGAGGGCACAGATACGCAGTATTTT,CSALTDEGTDTQYF
TRBJ2-6,few,TRBD2,TRBV15,TGTGCCACCAGCAGAGTGCTCGTTAGCGGGAGTTCTGGGGCCAACGTCCTGACTTTC,CATSRVLVSGSSGANVLTF
TRBJ2-3,few,TRBD2,TRBV18,TGTGCCAGCTCAGGACTAGCGTCCAACACAGATACGCAGTATTTT,CASSGLASNTDTQYF
TRBJ2-3,NA,TRBD1,TRBV5-1,TGCGCCAGCATGACCGGGACAGGGCACAGATACGCGTATTTT,CASMTGTGHRYAYF
TRBJ1-1,NA,NA,TRBV7-2,TGTGCCAGCAGCTTACATAGGGGGGGCACTGAAGCTTTCTTT,CASSLHRGGTEAFF
TRBJ1-5,NA,TRBD1,TRBV6-1,TGTGCCAGCAGTCAGGGACAGGGAGGCCTTAGTCCCCAGCATTTT,CASSQGQGGLSPQHF
TRBJ2-1,few,NA,TRBV20-1,TGCAGTGCAAACATCCGCAATGAGCAGTTCTTC,CSANIRNEQFF
TRBJ2-7,few,TRBD1,TRBV20-1,TGCAGTGCTGAAAGGGAGGACAGGGGAACCTACGAGCAGTACTTC,CSAEREDRGTYEQYF
TRBJ2-7,few,NA,TRBV6-5,TGTGCCAGCATGCCCCTCCGGACCTCCTACGAGCAGTACTTC,CASMPLRTSYEQYF
TRBJ1-4,few,NA,TRBV20-1,TGCAGTGCCCAAGGGATGGGGGTAACTAATGAAAAACTGTTTTTT,CSAQGMGVTNEKLFF
TRBJ2-3,NA,NA,TRBV7-7,TGTACTAGCAACTTAGCAGGGGTACTTAGAGATACGCAGTATTTT,CTSNLAGVLRDTQYF